This TCR beta chain emerged from a study of blood T cell repertoires in COVID-19. About the study: The analysed material was cDNA or gDNA that came from T cells, B-cell-depleted T cells, or PBMCs.

As originally analysed: Estimation of nucleated cell counts was performed using reference gene primer amplification. Using immunoSEQ multiplex PCR, the repertoire was profiled, and TCRdb retains in-frame clones only, with some absent. V and J calls and clone size are given by that table; D and trimming were obtained from the DNA. The table shows under 250,000 clones, with about 82% occurring only once. Seattle patients were enrolled during active infection and followed longitudinally. The V end was cut by 3 bases, the J end by 0 bases, with 12 bases between. This CDR3 spans 16 amino acids. Germline values: CDR1 KGHSH, CDR2 LQKENI.

Sequenced material: peripheral blood. This receptor was identified in a woman aged 80 or over with COVID-19, enrolled during active disease. The gene calls are TRBV18 and TRBJ1-3; D is unresolved. The CDR3 coding sequence is TGTGCCAGCTCACCGCCTGGACTGAGCTCTGGAAACACCATATATTTT. Residues: CASSPPGLSSGNTIYF.